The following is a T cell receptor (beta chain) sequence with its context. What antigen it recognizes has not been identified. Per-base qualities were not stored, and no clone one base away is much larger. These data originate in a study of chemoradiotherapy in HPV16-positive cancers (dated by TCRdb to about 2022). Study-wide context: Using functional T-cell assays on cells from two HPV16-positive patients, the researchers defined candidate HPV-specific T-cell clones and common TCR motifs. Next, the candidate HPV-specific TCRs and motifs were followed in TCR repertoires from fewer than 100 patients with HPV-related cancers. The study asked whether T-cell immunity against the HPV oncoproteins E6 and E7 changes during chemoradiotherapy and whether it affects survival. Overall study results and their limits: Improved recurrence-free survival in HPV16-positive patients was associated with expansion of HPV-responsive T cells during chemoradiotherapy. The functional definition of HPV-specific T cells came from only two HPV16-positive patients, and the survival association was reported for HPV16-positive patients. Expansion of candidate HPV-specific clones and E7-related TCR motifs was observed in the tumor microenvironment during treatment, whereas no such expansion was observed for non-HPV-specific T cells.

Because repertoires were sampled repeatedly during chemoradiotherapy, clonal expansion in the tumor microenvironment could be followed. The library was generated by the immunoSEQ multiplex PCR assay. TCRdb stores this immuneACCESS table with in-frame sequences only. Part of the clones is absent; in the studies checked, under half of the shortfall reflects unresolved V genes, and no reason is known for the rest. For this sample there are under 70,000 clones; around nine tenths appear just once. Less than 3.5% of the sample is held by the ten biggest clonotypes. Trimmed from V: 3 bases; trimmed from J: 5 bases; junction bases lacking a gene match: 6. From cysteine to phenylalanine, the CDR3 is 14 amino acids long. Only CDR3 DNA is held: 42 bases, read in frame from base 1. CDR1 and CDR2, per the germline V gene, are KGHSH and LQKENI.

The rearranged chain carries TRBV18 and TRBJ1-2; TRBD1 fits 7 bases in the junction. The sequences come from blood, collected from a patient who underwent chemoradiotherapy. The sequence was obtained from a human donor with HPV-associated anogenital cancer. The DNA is TGTGCCAGCTCACCGGCGAGACAGGGATATGGCTACACCTTC. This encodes CASSPARQGYGYTF.